A selection of T cell receptor beta chains follows, all from one sample in a study of T cells after yellow fever vaccination. TCRdb re-analysed the 5' RACE reads in MiXCR, keeping a single row per CDR3 protein. The repertoire has hundreds of thousands of distinct CDR3 sequences, around 21% of them found once; the top ten carry around an eighth. The sequences come from PBMCs, collected 15 days after the yellow fever booster vaccination. These receptors came from a man younger than 45 who received the YFV17D yellow fever vaccine. Both conserved end residues are trimmed from each CDR3. Not all rows give a size; the values are once, few, many and, for expanded clones, a class.

CDR3 protein: ASSGYSFDEQF
clone size: few
V gene: TRBV7-9

CDR3 protein: ASSQLGGDGYT
clone size: few
V gene: TRBV4-3

CDR3 protein: SARDISGDYNSPLH
clone size: NA
V gene: TRBV20-1

CDR3 protein: ASSHFFFGTRDEQY
clone size: few
V gene: TRBV4-1

CDR3 protein: ASSLVGQGGHLQPQH
clone size: NA
V gene: TRBV7-2

CDR3 protein: AWSFNRDNEQF
clone size: NA
V gene: TRBV30

CDR3 protein: ASSIERGYEQY
clone size: many
V gene: TRBV19

CDR3 protein: ASSQQRATEAF
clone size: NA
V gene: TRBV4-3

CDR3 protein: ASSDGDSTDTQY
clone size: NA
V gene: TRBV5-1

CDR3 protein: ASSLAPGQGGTQY
clone size: NA
V gene: TRBV7-2

CDR3 protein: ASSPTGTLAGEQY
clone size: NA
V gene: TRBV5-4

CDR3 protein: AISVHGEETQY
clone size: few
V gene: TRBV10-3

CDR3 protein: SATGTSGSTDTQY
clone size: NA
V gene: TRBV20-1

CDR3 protein: ASSVGQGTAYEQY
clone size: few
V gene: TRBV9

CDR3 protein: ASITGLNYEQY
clone size: few
V gene: TRBV6-1

CDR3 protein: ASSVSGSPVFTDTQY
clone size: NA
V gene: TRBV7-2

CDR3 protein: ASSDLYAGVQF
clone size: NA
V gene: TRBV6-4

CDR3 protein: ASSPSPTGLKQF
clone size: NA
V gene: TRBV4-3

CDR3 protein: ASSPTSGRASNEQF
clone size: few
V gene: TRBV18

CDR3 protein: AISEGLAGSRPQY
clone size: few
V gene: TRBV10-3

CDR3 protein: ASSQRSRSREGTGELF
clone size: NA
V gene: TRBV4-3

CDR3 protein: ASSPGTGNNEKLF
clone size: NA
V gene: TRBV28

CDR3 protein: ATSTWGGNQPQH
clone size: once
V gene: TRBV15

CDR3 protein: ASSIRTSGTDTQY
clone size: many
V gene: TRBV19

CDR3 protein: SARPLGEQY
clone size: NA
V gene: TRBV20-1

CDR3 protein: ASTEVGGLDEQY
clone size: few
V gene: TRBV11-1

CDR3 protein: ASSLIGGDEQY
clone size: few
V gene: TRBV7-9

CDR3 protein: ASKMGRTYEQY
clone size: few
V gene: TRBV12-3/TRBV12-4

CDR3 protein: ASSLYRQTQY
clone size: NA
V gene: TRBV13

CDR3 protein: SARLAGGPYNEQF
clone size: few
V gene: TRBV20-1

CDR3 protein: ASSSVFSEQY
clone size: NA
V gene: TRBV5-1

CDR3 protein: ASSLQTSAGGELF
clone size: few
V gene: TRBV7-2

CDR3 protein: ASSPGTGAPSTDTQY
clone size: few
V gene: TRBV11-3

CDR3 protein: SVLEGLNQPQH
clone size: NA
V gene: TRBV29-1

CDR3 protein: SARSTSGSNEQF
clone size: NA
V gene: TRBV20-1

CDR3 protein: ASSKELGRGFSMDEQF
clone size: NA
V gene: TRBV12-3/TRBV12-4

CDR3 protein: ASSFGSGETQY
clone size: few
V gene: TRBV5-4

CDR3 protein: ASRGGSFRTDTQY
clone size: NA
V gene: TRBV12-3/TRBV12-4

CDR3 protein: ASSWDRDNEQF
clone size: NA
V gene: TRBV7-2

CDR3 protein: ASSDRSSYEQY
clone size: few
V gene: TRBV21-1

CDR3 protein: ASSVALGGGVELF
clone size: NA
V gene: TRBV9

CDR3 protein: SATPGRRSYNEQF
clone size: few
V gene: TRBV20-1

CDR3 protein: ASSFWAEHSYEQY
clone size: NA
V gene: TRBV27

CDR3 protein: ASSWGQGRQETQY
clone size: NA
V gene: TRBV5-1

CDR3 protein: SALAGGRDEQF
clone size: NA
V gene: TRBV20-1

CDR3 protein: ASSLGTSGRCNEQF
clone size: few
V gene: TRBV11-2

CDR3 protein: ASSLWTGLGQETQY
clone size: NA
V gene: TRBV18

CDR3 protein: ASSPQGWTNEQY
clone size: NA
V gene: TRBV5-6

CDR3 protein: AGGSDRVLTNEKLF
clone size: few
V gene: TRBV7-9

CDR3 protein: SATLTGYEQY
clone size: few
V gene: TRBV20-1

CDR3 protein: SATPGYAGYT
clone size: few
V gene: TRBV20-1

CDR3 protein: SVGVAGGPIDTQY
clone size: few
V gene: TRBV29-1

CDR3 protein: ASTAGTGNTEAF
clone size: few
V gene: TRBV6-5

CDR3 protein: ASSWRAREDEQF
clone size: few
V gene: TRBV7-2

CDR3 protein: SARYGGLGTEAF
clone size: many
V gene: TRBV20-1

CDR3 protein: ASSSTGGNYEQY
clone size: NA
V gene: TRBV7-2

CDR3 protein: SVIGAGYAGELF
clone size: few
V gene: TRBV29-1

CDR3 protein: ASSLAGSLKWTQY
clone size: NA
V gene: TRBV5-1